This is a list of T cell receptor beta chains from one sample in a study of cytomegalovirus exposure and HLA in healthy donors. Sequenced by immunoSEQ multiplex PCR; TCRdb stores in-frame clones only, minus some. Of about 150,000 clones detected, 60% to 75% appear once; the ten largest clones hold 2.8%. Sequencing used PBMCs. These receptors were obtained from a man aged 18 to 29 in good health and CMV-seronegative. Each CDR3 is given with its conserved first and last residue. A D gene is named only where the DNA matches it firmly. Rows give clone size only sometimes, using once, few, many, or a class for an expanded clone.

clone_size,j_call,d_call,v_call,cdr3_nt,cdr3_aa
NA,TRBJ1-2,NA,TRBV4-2,TGTGCCAGCAGCCAAGAAGTATGGGGAGCTAACTATGGCTACACCTTC,CASSQEVWGANYGYTF
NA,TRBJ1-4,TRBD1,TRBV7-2,TGTGCCAGCAGCTTAGCGCTCATCCCGGACAGGGTCGATGAAAAACTGTTTTTT,CASSLALIPDRVDEKLFF
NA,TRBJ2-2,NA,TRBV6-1,TGTGCCAGCAGTGATTCCGGGAACACCGGGGAGCTGTTTTTT,CASSDSGNTGELFF
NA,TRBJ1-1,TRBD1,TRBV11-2,TGTGCCAGCAGGGAACGACAGGGATCGTACCGCGAAGCTTTCTTT,CASRERQGSYREAFF
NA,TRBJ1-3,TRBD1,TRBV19,TGTGCCAGCCAAGACAGGGGGCCTGGAAACACCATATATTTT,CASQDRGPGNTIYF
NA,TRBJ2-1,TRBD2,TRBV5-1,TGCGCCAGCAGGTCTGGGGGTAGCGGGGCCCCTTCCTACAATGAGCAGTTCTTC,CASRSGGSGAPSYNEQFF
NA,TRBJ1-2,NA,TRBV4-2,TGTGCCAGCAGCCAAGATAGGGGCAACTATGGCTACACCTTC,CASSQDRGNYGYTF
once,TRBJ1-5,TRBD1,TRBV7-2,TGTGCCAGCAGCCCAGGGACAGGCGGTCGTGGGCTACAGCCCCAGCATTTT,CASSPGTGGRGLQPQHF
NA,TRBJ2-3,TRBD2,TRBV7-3,TGTGCCAGCAGCCTAACGGCGGGGGGGATCACAGATACGCAGTATTTT,CASSLTAGGITDTQYF
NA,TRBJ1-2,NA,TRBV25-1,TGTGCCAGCAGTGAATATTTACAGGCCTATGGCTACACCTTC,CASSEYLQAYGYTF
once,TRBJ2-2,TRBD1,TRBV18,TGTGCCAGCTCAAGACGACAGGGAACGGACGGGGAGCTGTTTTTT,CASSRRQGTDGELFF
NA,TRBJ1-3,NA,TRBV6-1,TGTGCCAGCAGTGACCGAACAGGCAGGGGATTAGGAAACACCATATATTTT,CASSDRTGRGLGNTIYF
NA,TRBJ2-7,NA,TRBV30,TGTGCCTGGAGTACAGTTTTCTACGAGCAGTACTTC,CAWSTVFYEQYF
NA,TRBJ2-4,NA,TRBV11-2,TGTGCCAGCAGCTTAGGGTACGCTAGGAATTTACAAAACATTCAGTACTTC,CASSLGYARNLQNIQYF
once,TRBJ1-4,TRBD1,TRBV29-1,TGCAGCGCCAGACAGGGCACTAATGAAAAACTGTTTTTT,CSARQGTNEKLFF
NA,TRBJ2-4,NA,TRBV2,TGTGCCAGCATCAGGACTCCCTCCTTAGCCAAAAACATTCAGTACTTC,CASIRTPSLAKNIQYF
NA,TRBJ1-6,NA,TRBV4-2,TGTGCCAGCAGCGGGGGCTCCCTCGACAATTCACCCCTCCACTTT,CASSGGSLDNSPLHF
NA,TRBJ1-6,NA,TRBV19,TGTGCCAGTAGTATTAGACAGGAGAGAAATTCACCCCTCCACTTT,CASSIRQERNSPLHF
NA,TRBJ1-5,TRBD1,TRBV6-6,TGTGCCAGCACCCAACGGCCCACAGGGGGCACTCAGCCCCAGCATTTT,CASTQRPTGGTQPQHF
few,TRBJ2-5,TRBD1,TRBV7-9,TGTGCCAGCAGACCTTGGACAGGGGAAGAGACCCAGTACTTC,CASRPWTGEETQYF
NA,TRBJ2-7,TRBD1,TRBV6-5,TGTGCCAGCAGGCCCGGGACAGGGGGTCTCTACGAGCAGTACTTC,CASRPGTGGLYEQYF
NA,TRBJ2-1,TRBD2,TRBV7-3,TGTGCCAGCAGCTCCAACCTACTAGCGGGGGTGAAATCACGATCCTACAATGAGCAGTTCTTC,CASSSNLLAGVKSRSYNEQFF
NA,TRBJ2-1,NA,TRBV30,TGTGCCTGGAGACCAGCAGGGGCTCCTGACAATGAGCAGTTCTTC,CAWRPAGAPDNEQFF
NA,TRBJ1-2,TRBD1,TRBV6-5,TGCGCCAGCAGTTACCAGACAGGGGCGCATGGCTACACCTTC,CASSYQTGAHGYTF
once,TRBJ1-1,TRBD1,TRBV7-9,TGTGCCAGCAGCTTAGGGGACAGGGATTACTCGGCTGAAGCTTTCTTT,CASSLGDRDYSAEAFF
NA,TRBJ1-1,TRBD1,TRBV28,TGTGCCAGCACCCTGACAGGGATCGACGCTGAAGCTTTCTTT,CASTLTGIDAEAFF
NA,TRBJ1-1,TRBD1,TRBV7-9,TGTGCCAGCAGCCCGTACGGGACAGGTGCCGAAGCTTTCTTT,CASSPYGTGAEAFF
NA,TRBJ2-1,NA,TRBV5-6,TGTGCCAGCAGCCCAACACGGGACTGGAGGTCCTACAATGAGCAGTTCTTC,CASSPTRDWRSYNEQFF
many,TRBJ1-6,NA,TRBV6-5,TGTGCCAGCAGCTCTAATTCACCCCTCCACTTT,CASSSNSPLHF
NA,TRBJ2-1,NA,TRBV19,TGTGCCAGTAGGCTAGGGGGTGAGCAGTTCTTC,CASRLGGEQFF
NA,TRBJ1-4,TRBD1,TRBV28,TGTGCCAGCAAGACAGGGGGAAGTGAAAAACTGTTTTTT,CASKTGGSEKLFF
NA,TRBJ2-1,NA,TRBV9,TGTGCCAGCAGCGTAGTGGACAGCGCCTACAATGAGCAGTTCTTC,CASSVVDSAYNEQFF
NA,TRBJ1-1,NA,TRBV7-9,TGTGCCAGCAGCTCCCGGGGGGGCTTGAACACTGAAGCTTTCTTT,CASSSRGGLNTEAFF
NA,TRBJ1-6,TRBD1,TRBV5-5,TGTGCCAGCAGCGCGGGACAGGGAGATAATTCACCCCTCCACTTT,CASSAGQGDNSPLHF
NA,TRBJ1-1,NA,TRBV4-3,TGCGCCAGCAGCCCGAATGAGGTGGCTGAAGCTTTCTTT,CASSPNEVAEAFF
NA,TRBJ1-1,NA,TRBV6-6,TGTGCCAGCAGTTACTCGAGTCAGGGGCGCACTGAAGCTTTCTTT,CASSYSSQGRTEAFF
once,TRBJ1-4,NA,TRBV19,TGTGCCAGTAGACCTGGTCGGGGGACGGTGAGAGAAAAACTGTTTTTT,CASRPGRGTVREKLFF
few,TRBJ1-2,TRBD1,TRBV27,TGTGCCAGCAGTTCTTACAGGGGGAGCAACTATGGCTACACCTTC,CASSSYRGSNYGYTF
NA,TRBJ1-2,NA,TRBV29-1,TGCAGCGCCGCAACCGATGGCTCTAACTATGGCTACACCTTC,CSAATDGSNYGYTF
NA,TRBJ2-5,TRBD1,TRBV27,TGTGCCAGCAGTTTGACAGGGGGCTACCTCCAAGAGACCCAGTACTTC,CASSLTGGYLQETQYF
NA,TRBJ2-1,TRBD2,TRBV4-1,TGCGCCAGCAGCCAAGAAGGCCTAGCGGGGGGTTTTGAGCAGTTCTTC,CASSQEGLAGGFEQFF
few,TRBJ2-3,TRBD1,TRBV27,TGTGCCAGCAGTTCATACAGGGGTGACACAGATACGCAGTATTTT,CASSSYRGDTDTQYF